Listed below are T cell receptor beta chains from one sample, sequenced in a study of T-cell reconstitution after alpha-beta-depleted transplantation in children. Via MiXCR, TCRdb re-called the PCR reads, giving one row per CDR3 protein. The sample yields fewer than 550,000 distinct CDR3 sequences, over 9.5% seen once. Sequenced material: PBMCs, mostly from graft donor cells, taken 180 days after TCRalphabeta/CD19-depleted stem cell transplant. These receptors were collected from a female patient aged 2-10 years who had a stem cell transplant for aplastic anemia, so the T cells may come from the graft donor. CDR3s include the opening cysteine and the closing phenylalanine or tryptophan. A D gene is named only where the DNA matches it firmly. Size is omitted from some rows. Given values are once, few, many or a class for expanded clones.

v_gene	j_gene	d_gene	abundance	CDR3aa	CDR3nt
TRBV9	TRBJ2-7	TRBD2	.	CASSVDFLADYEQYF	TGTGCCAGCAGCGTAGACTTTCTAGCGGACTACGAGCAGTACTTC
TRBV12-3/TRBV12-4	TRBJ2-7	.	few	CASSSGPLSSYEQYF	TGTGCCAGCAGTTCAGGACCGCTTAGCTCCTACGAGCAGTACTTC
TRBV5-1	TRBJ2-5	.	many	CASSSGSGETQYF	TGCGCCAGCAGCTCGGGATCCGGGGAGACCCAGTACTTC
TRBV20-1	TRBJ1-5	.	few	CSAYRGSQPQHF	TGCAGTGCTTACCGCGGTAGTCAGCCCCAGCATTTT
TRBV20-1	TRBJ2-1	.	.	CSAGAYNEQFF	TGCAGTGCAGGGGCCTACAATGAGCAGTTCTTC
TRBV5-1	TRBJ1-6	.	few	CASSLRGITTISPLHF	TGCGCCAGCAGCTTGAGGGGGATCACCACCATTTCACCCCTCCACTTT
TRBV28	TRBJ1-5	.	few	CASIGLGHTRSQPQHF	TGTGCCAGCATCGGGTTGGGACACACGAGGAGTCAGCCCCAGCATTTT
TRBV6-5	TRBJ2-1	.	.	CASSYSGVSNEQFF	TGTGCCAGCAGTTACTCCGGAGTCTCCAATGAGCAGTTCTTC
TRBV28	TRBJ2-7	TRBD1	.	CASRPGDRGRYEQYF	TGTGCCAGCCGACCCGGGGACAGGGGCCGTTACGAGCAGTACTTC
TRBV6-1	TRBJ1-2	TRBD1	few	CASSRDRGVYGYTF	TGTGCCAGCAGTCGAGACAGGGGAGTTTATGGCTACACCTTC
TRBV9	TRBJ2-1	TRBD2	few	CASSVLNTGTSGYIEQFF	TGTGCCAGCAGCGTTCTAAACACCGGGACTAGCGGGTACATTGAGCAGTTCTTC
TRBV15	TRBJ1-2	.	few	CATSRDGYGYTF	TGTGCCACCAGCAGGGACGGTTATGGCTACACCTTC
TRBV18	TRBJ2-1	.	.	CASTEAIGRGHNEQFF	TGTGCCAGCACTGAGGCGATAGGGCGGGGTCACAATGAGCAGTTCTTC
TRBV23-1	TRBJ2-3	TRBD1	.	CARKTGGTDTQYF	TGCGCCAGAAAAACAGGGGGGACAGATACGCAGTATTTT
TRBV29-1	TRBJ2-2	TRBD1	.	CSVVRQGQHHRTGELFF	TGCAGCGTTGTAAGACAGGGACAACACCATCGGACCGGGGAGCTGTTTTTT
TRBV7-3	TRBJ2-3	TRBD2	many	CASSLDAGGADTQYF	TGTGCCAGCAGCTTAGATGCCGGGGGGGCAGATACGCAGTATTTT
TRBV4-2	TRBJ1-3	.	few	CASSQRSWSSGNTIYF	TGTGCCAGCAGCCAAAGGTCATGGTCGTCCGGAAACACCATATATTTT
TRBV7-9	TRBJ2-5	.	few	CASSSEAGTQYF	TGTGCCAGCAGCTCGGAAGCTGGGACCCAGTACTTC
TRBV27	TRBJ2-3	.	few	CASSLLLVSDTQYF	TGTGCCAGCAGTTTATTGTTAGTATCAGATACGCAGTATTTT
TRBV20-1	TRBJ1-2	TRBD1	.	CSAMRQGYGYTF	TGCAGTGCTATGAGACAGGGGTATGGCTACACCTTC
TRBV7-8	TRBJ1-2	.	few	CASSRLLPDTRDYGYTF	TGTGCCAGCAGCCGTCTGCTACCGGACACCAGGGACTATGGCTACACCTTC
TRBV7-2	TRBJ1-5	.	.	CASSLWEGLNQPQHF	TGTGCCAGCAGCTTGTGGGAGGGTCTAAATCAGCCCCAGCATTTT
TRBV7-8	TRBJ1-4	TRBD1	many	CASSFDRVTTNEKLFF	TGTGCCAGCAGCTTTGACAGGGTTACAACTAATGAAAAACTGTTTTTT
TRBV7-2	TRBJ2-7	TRBD2	.	CASSERILAGNYEQYF	TGTGCCAGCAGCGAGAGAATACTAGCGGGGAACTACGAGCAGTACTTC
TRBV14	TRBJ2-6	.	.	CASSQDLSGANVLTF	TGTGCCAGCAGCCAAGATCTGTCGGGGGCCAACGTCCTGACTTTC
TRBV10-3	TRBJ2-7	.	.	CAISEYLGRDYEQYF	TGTGCCATCAGTGAGTATTTAGGACGGGACTACGAGCAGTACTTC
TRBV15	TRBJ2-3	.	.	CATSAGGPTDTQYF	TGTGCCACCAGCGCTGGAGGGCCCACAGATACGCAGTATTTT
TRBV4-2	TRBJ2-7	TRBD2	few	CASSQDERSGRVTEQYF	TGTGCCAGCAGCCAAGATGAGAGGAGCGGGAGGGTAACCGAGCAGTACTTC
TRBV20-1	TRBJ2-2	TRBD2	.	CSVSPSGRAAGELFF	TGCAGTGTTAGCCCTAGCGGGAGGGCGGCCGGGGAGCTGTTTTTT
TRBV6-5	TRBJ2-2	TRBD2	few	CASSSASGIYGELFF	TGTGCCAGCAGTTCTGCTAGCGGGATATACGGGGAGCTGTTTTTT
TRBV5-1	TRBJ1-3	.	few	CASSLFDSGNTIYF	TGCGCCAGCAGCTTGTTCGACAGTGGAAACACCATATATTTT
TRBV4-3	TRBJ2-1	TRBD2	many	CASSQVGAGGGSYNEQFF	TGCGCCAGCAGCCAAGTAGGAGCGGGAGGTGGCTCCTACAATGAGCAGTTCTTC
TRBV18	TRBJ2-7	.	many	CASSNGGDSRTYEQYF	TGTGCCAGCTCAAACGGCGGCGACTCTCGGACCTACGAGCAGTACTTC
TRBV25-1	TRBJ1-2	.	.	CASSEGSSMSYTF	TGTGCCAGCAGTGAAGGCTCATCTATGAGCTACACCTTC
TRBV29-1	TRBJ1-2	.	few	CSVILPGQYLNYGYTF	TGCAGCGTTATCCTCCCAGGGCAGTATCTAAACTATGGCTACACCTTC
TRBV28	TRBJ2-3	.	few	CASSLPGAGTDTQYF	TGTGCCAGCAGTTTACCAGGCGCCGGCACAGATACGCAGTATTTT
TRBV29-1	TRBJ2-1	.	many	CSVDTNGFGEQFF	TGCAGCGTTGACACAAATGGTTTTGGTGAGCAGTTCTTC
TRBV4-2	TRBJ1-3	.	few	CASSQDTPRTQRGNTIYF	TGTGCCAGCAGCCAAGATACCCCGAGGACCCAAAGGGGAAACACCATATATTTT
TRBV11-2	TRBJ2-3	.	many	CASSPGTSTDTQYF	TGTGCCAGCAGCCCCGGGACAAGCACAGATACGCAGTATTTT